This TCR beta chain is from a study of T-cell reconstitution after alpha-beta-depleted transplantation in children. Germline assignment: CDR1 ENHRY and CDR2 SYGVKD. V was pared by 3 bases and J by 1 base, with 3 bases between. CDR3 size: 12 residues. A TCRbeta library incorporating unique molecular identifiers was prepared. Using its own MiXCR run on the PCR reads, TCRdb lists one record per CDR3 protein. The table records tens of thousands of distinct CDR3 sequences, over 15% of them present only once. As to this clonotype: Its antigen is not known.

Findings and limits, study-wide: T-cell numbers and diversity one year post-transplant derived largely from freshly generated T cells. Reported findings indicate that, about two months after transplant, alpha-beta T cells came from several hundred expanded clones, which were derived from non-depleted graft cells.

This chain joins TRBV10-3 and TRBJ1-1; D is ambiguous. The receptor was derived from a male patient aged 2 to 9 who had a stem cell transplant for acute lymphoblastic leukemia, so the T cells may come from the graft donor. The sample in question was PBMCs, mostly from graft donor cells, obtained 60 days after TCRalphabeta/CD19-depleted stem cell transplant. The DNA of the CDR3 is TGTGCCATCAGTGACCCGAACACTGAAGCTTTCTTT. This translates into CAISDPNTEAFF.